A selection of T cell receptor beta chains follows, all from one sample in a study of CD8 T cells in ankylosing spondylitis. TCRdb called the 5' RACE reads again in MiXCR, with one record for every CDR3 protein. The table has more than 500,000 distinct CDR3 sequences, roughly 5.2% seen once; the top ten hold approximately 3.5%. Sequenced sample: blood, either unsorted or a sorted T cell fraction (not recorded which). The receptors were gathered from a male donor with ankylosing spondylitis. Both conserved end residues are part of each CDR3. Each record gives: V gene, J gene, clone size, D gene, CDR3 protein, CDR3 DNA. A D gene is named only where the DNA matches it firmly. Rows may omit the clone size; those that give it use once, few, many or a size class.

TRBV6-5	TRBJ2-7	many	-	CASSYSWGNEQYF	TGTGCCAGCAGTTACTCCTGGGGGAACGAGCAGTACTTC
TRBV4-2	TRBJ2-2	-	-	CAISLGGNTGELFF	TGTGCCATCAGCCTCGGAGGGAACACCGGGGAGCTGTTTTTT
TRBV7-2	TRBJ1-2	few	-	CASSLVRANYGYTF	TGTGCCAGCAGCTTAGTTAGGGCTAACTATGGCTACACCTTC
TRBV20-1	TRBJ2-7	many	TRBD2	CSARASGGAYSEQYF	TGCAGTGCTAGAGCTAGCGGGGGGGCCTACAGCGAGCAGTACTTC
TRBV7-6	TRBJ2-1	-	TRBD2	CASSLYSGTINEQFF	TGTGCCAGCAGCTTATACAGCGGGACTATCAATGAGCAGTTCTTC
TRBV5-5	TRBJ1-6	many	-	CASSPVGLDDYNSPLHF	TGTGCCAGCAGCCCTGTTGGCCTGGATGATTATAATTCACCCCTCCACTTT
TRBV5-1	TRBJ2-7	many	TRBD2	CASRPFGLAKYEQYF	TGCGCCAGCAGGCCGTTCGGACTAGCGAAATACGAGCAGTACTTC
TRBV5-1	TRBJ1-3	many	-	CASSFEPGNTIYF	TGCGCCAGCAGCTTTGAGCCTGGAAACACCATATATTTT
TRBV7-2	TRBJ2-5	many	TRBD2	CASSLGLAGGAQETQYF	TGTGCCAGCAGCTTAGGACTAGCGGGAGGGGCCCAAGAGACCCAGTACTTC
TRBV20-1	TRBJ2-5	many	-	CSARGYRGRQETQYF	TGCAGTGCCCGAGGGTATAGGGGAAGACAAGAGACCCAGTACTTC
TRBV20-1	TRBJ2-1	many	TRBD2	CSADGTSGGYNEQFF	TGCAGTGCAGACGGGACTAGCGGGGGGTACAATGAGCAGTTCTTC
TRBV7-2	TRBJ2-7	-	-	CASSFQGSGQYF	TGTGCCAGCAGCTTCCAGGGCTCAGGGCAGTACTTC
TRBV9	TRBJ2-3	many	TRBD1	CASSVGQTDTQYF	TGTGCCAGCAGCGTGGGACAGACAGATACGCAGTATTTT
TRBV7-2	TRBJ1-4	many	-	CASSPFGTTNEKLFF	TGTGCCAGCAGCCCCTTCGGGACGACAAATGAAAAACTGTTTTTT
TRBV11-1	TRBJ2-1	-	-	CASSLRQGSSYNEQFF	TGTGCCAGCAGCCTTCGGCAGGGGAGCTCCTACAATGAGCAGTTCTTC
TRBV11-2	TRBJ2-1	few	TRBD2	CASSYRGLAGGSSYNEQFF	TGTGCCAGCAGCTATAGGGGACTAGCGGGAGGGTCCTCCTACAATGAGCAGTTCTTC
TRBV10-3	TRBJ1-2	many	-	CAISESGGYGYTF	TGTGCCATCAGTGAGTCGGGGGGCTATGGCTACACCTTC
TRBV20-1	TRBJ2-7	many	-	CSAREARDPYEQYF	TGCAGTGCTAGGGAAGCCAGGGACCCCTACGAGCAGTACTTC
TRBV20-1	TRBJ2-7	many	TRBD2	CSACRTSGSYEQYF	TGCAGTGCTTGCCGGACTAGCGGGTCCTACGAGCAGTACTTC
TRBV7-2	TRBJ2-7	many	-	CASSFRGAGNEQYF	TGTGCCAGCAGCTTCAGGGGCGCGGGTAACGAGCAGTACTTC
TRBV10-3	TRBJ1-3	many	-	CATSLDFSGNTIYF	TGTGCCACCTCCTTGGACTTCTCTGGAAACACCATATATTTT
TRBV11-2	TRBJ2-3	many	-	CASSLEIQAGADTQYF	TGTGCCAGCAGCTTAGAAATCCAGGCCGGCGCAGATACGCAGTATTTT
TRBV5-5	TRBJ1-4	many	-	CASSLAHPLGEKLFF	TGTGCCAGCAGCTTGGCCCATCCGTTGGGTGAAAAACTGTTTTTT
TRBV12-3/TRBV12-4	TRBJ1-2	many	-	CASSLGRYYGYTF	TGTGCCAGCAGTTTAGGGCGGTACTATGGCTACACCTTC
TRBV7-9	TRBJ1-2	few	-	CASSQGLNYGYTF	TGTGCCAGCAGCCAGGGTCTAAACTATGGCTACACCTTC
TRBV7-9	TRBJ2-2	few	-	CASSLAFGPRSTGELFF	TGTGCCAGCAGCTTAGCGTTCGGCCCGCGGTCGACCGGGGAGCTGTTTTTT
TRBV29-1	TRBJ2-2	many	-	CSVGASNTGELFF	TGCAGCGTTGGCGCCTCGAACACCGGGGAGCTGTTTTTT
TRBV6-5	TRBJ1-2	many	-	CASSYIGESYTF	TGTGCCAGCAGTTACATTGGAGAAAGCTACACCTTC
TRBV27	TRBJ1-2	many	-	CASSFLPGEQYGYTF	TGTGCCAGCAGTTTTCTCCCAGGAGAGCAATATGGCTACACCTTC
TRBV24-1	TRBJ2-7	many	-	CATSDPGAATYEQYF	TGTGCCACCAGTGACCCGGGCGCAGCGACCTACGAGCAGTACTTC
TRBV5-1	TRBJ2-1	many	-	CASSAGGQEEQFF	TGCGCCAGCAGCGCCGGGGGGCAAGAGGAGCAGTTCTTC
TRBV20-1	TRBJ1-2	many	-	CSARVPGPSHNYGYTF	TGCAGTGCTAGAGTCCCCGGACCTTCCCATAACTATGGCTACACCTTC
TRBV5-1	TRBJ1-2	many	-	CASSLQGTGDGYTF	TGCGCCAGCAGCTTGCAGGGGACCGGGGATGGCTACACCTTC
TRBV6-1	TRBJ2-7	-	-	CASRAFGGSYEQYF	TGTGCCAGCAGGGCTTTTGGTGGGTCCTACGAGCAGTACTTC
TRBV7-2	TRBJ1-2	many	TRBD1	CASSLATPDRTYGYTF	TGTGCCAGCAGCTTAGCCACCCCGGACAGGACCTATGGCTACACCTTC
TRBV18	TRBJ2-7	few	-	CASSPQGIGYEQYF	TGTGCCAGCTCACCACAGGGGATCGGCTACGAGCAGTACTTC
TRBV4-3	TRBJ1-2	many	TRBD1	CASSQATGTIYGYTF	TGCGCCAGCAGCCAAGCGACAGGGACCATCTATGGCTACACCTTC